The 5 T cell receptor beta chains given below trace back to one sample, sequenced in a study of human T cells and chemical hapten exposure. The time point here: pre-sensitization, week 0. Treatment in this sample: therapeutic diphenylcyclopropenone sensitization with weekly scalp DPC. TCRdb re-called the RACE reads with MiXCR, one entry per CDR3 protein. Here the sample spans roughly 260,000 distinct CDR3 sequences, 7% to 10% being singletons. Sequencing was performed on whole blood, taken in connection with sensitization to the hapten diphenylcyclopropenone (DPC). The receptors come from a woman aged 35 to 49 with alopecia areata. Some clones in this sample may be carry-over from other donors' samples.

This chain links TRBV28 with TRBJ2-7, with 12 positions matching TRBD2. Germline lookup yields CDR1 MDHEN and CDR2 SYDVKM. The CDR3 contains 14 residues. V lost 7 bases and J lost 4; bases outside the gene matches: 5. CDR3 nucleotides: TGTGCCAGCATCACGACTAGCGGGAGTTACGAGCAGTACTTC. It specifies CASITTSGSYEQYF. Based on the CDR3 plus reference TRBV28 and TRBJ2-7, the full variable domain is DVKVTQSSRYLVKRTGEKVFLECVQDMDHENMFWYRQDPGLGLRLIYFSYDVKMKEKGDIPEGYSVSREKKERFSLILESASTNQTSMYLCASITTSGSYEQYFGPGTRLTVT.

J is TRBJ1-4 and V is TRBV12-3 or TRBV12-4; TRBD1 might be the D (6 bases). CDR3 length equals 13 residues. V lost 2 bases, J lost 7 bases, and 8 bases lay in between. The CDR3: CASSLTGAEKLFF. In DNA form, the CDR3 reads TGTGCCAGCAGTTTAACGGGGGCTGAAAAACTGTTTTTT.

The chain employs TRBV15 and TRBJ2-1; 11 nucleotides align to TRBD1. CDR1 is LNHNV, CDR2 YYDKDF, per germline (reference sequence). With 3 bases clipped from V and 7 bases from J, the junction kept 11 bases outside the gene matches. CDR3 length equals 17 residues. DNA for the CDR3: TGTGCCACCAGCAGCGGCGCCCCGGGACAGGGGGGGAATGAGCAGTTCTTC. Its protein product is CATSSGAPGQGGNEQFF.

The chain links TRBV7-2 to TRBJ2-1; 11 bases agree with TRBD2. Germline CDR1 reads SGHTA; CDR2 reads FQGNSA. CDR3 length: 17 residues. J was trimmed by 9 bases and V by 1 base; bases with no gene match: 11. The CDR3 region has the DNA TGTGCCAGCAGCTTAGAGGGCACTAGCGGGAGCGGAAGTGAGCAGTTCTTC. Amino acid sequence: CASSLEGTSGSGSEQFF.

This clonotype appeared a few times. The chain has TRBV7-3 and TRBJ2-3; D is perhaps TRBD2 (5 bases). CDR3 length: 16 amino acids. The V end was cut by 5 bases, the J end by 4 bases, with 19 bases between. CDR1 SGHTA and CDR2 FQGTGA come from the germline V gene. DNA of the CDR3: TGTGCCAGCAGCCAAGCGGCCAGTTTTAGCTCAGATACGCAGTATTTT. Protein product: CASSQAASFSSDTQYF. The variable domain in full, with the rest retrieved from reference TRBV7-3 and TRBJ2-3, is GAGVSQTPSNKVTEKGKYVELRCDPISGHTALYWYRQSLGQGPEFLIYFQGTGAADDSGLPNDRFFAVRPEGSVSTLKIQRTERGDSAVYLCASSQAASFSSDTQYFGPGTRLTVL.